Listed below are T cell receptor beta chains from one sample, sequenced in a study of T cells in Graves' hyperthyroidism and ophthalmopathy. Using its own MiXCR run on the multiplex PCR reads, TCRdb lists one record per CDR3 protein. There are hundreds of thousands of distinct CDR3 sequences in the sample; approximately 14% occur only once, and approximately 12% lies in the top ten. The sample consisted of blood. The receptors here all came from a woman between 50 and 59 years old with Graves' ophthalmopathy. Both conserved end residues are part of each CDR3. D genes are given only for firm matches. Only part of the rows carry a size: once, few, many, or a class if the clone is expanded.

J | D | size | V | CDR3 | DNA
TRBJ2-7 | TRBD2 | many | TRBV7-9 | CASSSGTSGKSSYEQYF | TGTGCCAGCAGCTCCGGGACTAGCGGGAAAAGCTCCTACGAGCAGTACTTC
TRBJ2-3 | - | - | TRBV20-1 | CSARPVTGALDTQYF | TGCAGTGCTAGGCCGGTGACAGGAGCTTTGGATACGCAGTATTTT
TRBJ2-2 | - | few | TRBV5-1 | CASTSHSGELFF | TGCGCCAGCACTAGTCATTCCGGGGAGCTGTTTTTT
TRBJ2-5 | TRBD2 | many | TRBV28 | CASSLPGLGVRETQYF | TGTGCCAGCAGCCTTCCGGGACTAGGGGTTAGGGAGACCCAGTACTTC
TRBJ1-1 | - | - | TRBV12-3/TRBV12-4 | CASSFRPRGTEAFF | TGTGCCAGCAGTTTTCGACCCCGGGGCACTGAAGCTTTCTTT
TRBJ2-3 | - | few | TRBV14 | CASSQDRQTRTDTQYF | TGTGCCAGCAGCCAAGATAGACAGACCCGCACAGATACGCAGTATTTT
TRBJ1-1 | - | many | TRBV19 | CASSIAGSEAFF | TGTGCCAGTAGTATAGCGGGCTCTGAAGCTTTCTTT
TRBJ2-1 | TRBD2 | many | TRBV5-1 | CASGLDSYNEQFF | TGCGCCAGCGGACTAGACTCCTACAATGAGCAGTTCTTC
TRBJ1-1 | - | many | TRBV2 | CASAIRGDTEAFF | TGTGCCAGCGCTATTAGGGGGGATACTGAAGCTTTCTTT
TRBJ2-1 | TRBD1 | many | TRBV12-5 | CASGLLLGTGEQFF | TGTGCTAGTGGTTTGCTGTTAGGGACAGGGGAGCAGTTCTTC
TRBJ1-2 | TRBD1 | - | TRBV7-8 | CASSSRTTGAGYTF | TGTGCCAGCAGCTCCCGCACGACAGGGGCTGGCTACACCTTC
TRBJ2-1 | TRBD2 | - | TRBV6-6 | CASSYLRSSGTYTKGNEQFF | TGTGCCAGCAGTTACTTAAGATCTAGCGGGACCTACACGAAAGGGAATGAGCAGTTCTTC
TRBJ2-1 | TRBD2 | - | TRBV5-1 | CASSPHRSGRLSSYNEQFF | TGCGCCAGCAGCCCCCATCGTAGCGGGAGGCTGAGCTCCTACAATGAGCAGTTCTTC
TRBJ2-7 | TRBD2 | few | TRBV7-8 | CASSPAGEEYF | TGTGCCAGCAGTCCCGCGGGGGAGGAGTACTTC
TRBJ2-5 | TRBD2 | many | TRBV7-6 | CASSFRNIGRVGETQYF | TGTGCCAGCAGCTTTAGGAATATCGGGAGGGTTGGAGAGACCCAGTACTTC
TRBJ2-7 | - | - | TRBV28 | CASSLFRVGLPAGQYF | TGTGCCAGCAGTTTATTTCGAGTTGGACTCCCCGCGGGGCAGTACTTC
TRBJ2-3 | TRBD2 | - | TRBV9 | CASSALAGGLVTDTQYF | TGTGCCAGCAGCGCCCTAGCGGGAGGGCTGGTGACAGATACGCAGTATTTT
TRBJ2-5 | TRBD2 | many | TRBV3-1 | CASSQALARQETQYF | TGTGCCAGCAGCCAAGCACTAGCGAGGCAAGAGACCCAGTACTTC
TRBJ2-3 | - | many | TRBV7-9 | CASSENTDTQYF | TGTGCCAGCAGCGAAAATACAGATACGCAGTATTTT
TRBJ2-7 | - | few | TRBV7-3 | CASSLFDSSHEQYF | TGTGCCAGCAGCTTATTCGACAGTAGCCACGAGCAGTACTTC
TRBJ2-7 | TRBD2 | many | TRBV20-1 | CSATESGRSYEQYF | TGCAGTGCCACGGAGAGCGGGAGATCCTACGAGCAGTACTTC
TRBJ2-2 | TRBD2 | - | TRBV10-2 | CASSESAGVGTGELFF | TGCGCCAGCAGTGAGTCGGCGGGAGTGGGCACCGGGGAGCTGTTTTTT
TRBJ1-5 | - | many | TRBV7-8 | CASSVRWGDNQPQHF | TGTGCCAGCAGCGTTAGGTGGGGGGATAATCAGCCCCAGCATTTT
TRBJ2-7 | TRBD2 | few | TRBV27 | CASSPGLGRDEQYF | TGTGCCAGCAGTCCGGGACTAGGGAGGGACGAGCAGTACTTC
TRBJ1-2 | TRBD1 | many | TRBV24-1 | CATSDLDRPYGYTF | TGTGCCACCAGTGATCTGGACAGGCCTTATGGCTACACCTTC
TRBJ2-7 | - | few | TRBV19 | CASRLKTDSYEQYF | TGTGCCAGCCGGTTAAAAACTGACTCCTACGAGCAGTACTTC
TRBJ2-7 | - | many | TRBV15 | CATSREGGRANSYEQYF | TGTGCCACCAGCAGAGAGGGAGGCAGGGCGAACTCCTACGAGCAGTACTTC
TRBJ1-5 | TRBD1 | many | TRBV30 | CAWSEGQTNNQPQHF | TGTGCCTGGAGTGAGGGACAGACTAATAATCAGCCCCAGCATTTT
TRBJ1-2 | - | many | TRBV11-2 | CASSSTPRGRGYGYTF | TGTGCCAGCAGCTCGACCCCACGGGGGCGGGGCTATGGCTACACCTTC
TRBJ1-4 | - | many | TRBV6-6 | CASSYKRNEKLFF | TGTGCCAGCAGTTACAAACGTAATGAAAAACTGTTTTTT
TRBJ2-1 | TRBD1 | many | TRBV9 | CASSVGQGNEQFF | TGTGCCAGCAGCGTAGGACAGGGCAATGAGCAGTTCTTC
TRBJ2-5 | - | many | TRBV6-2/TRBV6-3 | CASSYSPVLWETQYF | TGTGCCAGCAGTTACTCCCCGGTTCTTTGGGAGACCCAGTACTTC
TRBJ2-4 | TRBD2 | - | TRBV6-1 | CASTNGGARAYF | TGTGCCAGCACCAACGGGGGGGCTCGGGCCTACTTC
TRBJ2-3 | - | many | TRBV29-1 | CSAIWRGADTQYF | TGCAGCGCCATCTGGAGGGGTGCAGATACGCAGTATTTT